This T cell receptor (beta chain) derives from a study of blood T cell repertoires in COVID-19. Generated by immunoSEQ multiplex PCR, the TCRdb table keeps only in-frame clones and is missing some. The repertoire holds 150,000 to 200,000 clones, with 80% to 90% as singletons. Deletions cut 3 bases from V and 5 bases from J, with 20 bases between. This CDR3 is 16 amino acids long. Per the germline V gene, CDR1 is SEHNR and CDR2 is FQNEAQ (reference sequence). Among Cohort 3 donors, those recovered had two negative PCRs, clearance, or symptom resolution. V is TRBV7-9 and J is TRBJ2-7; possibly TRBD1 for D (6 bases). This TCR derives from a woman aged 18-29 years who had recovered from COVID-19. The material sequenced was PBMCs or T cells enriched from blood (not recorded which). CDR3 nucleotides: TGTGCCAGCAGCTTGCTGGGGGCAGGGAAAGCCCACGAGCAGTACTTC. Residues: CASSLLGAGKAHEQYF.